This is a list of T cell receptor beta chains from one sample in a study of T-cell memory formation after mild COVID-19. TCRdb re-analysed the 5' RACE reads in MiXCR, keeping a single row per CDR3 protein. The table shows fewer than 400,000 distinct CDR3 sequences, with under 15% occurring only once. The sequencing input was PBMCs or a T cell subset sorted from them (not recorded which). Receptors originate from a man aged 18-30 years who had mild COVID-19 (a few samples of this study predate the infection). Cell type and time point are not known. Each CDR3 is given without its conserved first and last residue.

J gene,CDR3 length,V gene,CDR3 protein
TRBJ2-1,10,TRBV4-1,ASSQEGYEQF
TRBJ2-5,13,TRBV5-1,ASSPERGIQETQY
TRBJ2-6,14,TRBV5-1,ASSPNPSSGANVLT
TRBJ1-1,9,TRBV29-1,SPDRGGGAF
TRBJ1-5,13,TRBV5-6,ASSFRAGSGQPQH
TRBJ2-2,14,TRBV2,ASGAGWAGPTGELF
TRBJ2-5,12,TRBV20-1,SARGGGTQETQY
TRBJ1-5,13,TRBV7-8,ASGAGRYSNQPQH
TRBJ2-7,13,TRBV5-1,ASSAGQGRLYEQY
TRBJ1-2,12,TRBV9,ASSVAGQNYGYT
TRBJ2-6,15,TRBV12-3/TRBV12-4,ASSKHSGSPGANVLT
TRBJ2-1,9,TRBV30,AWGKYNEQF
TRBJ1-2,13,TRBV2,ASSASQGVLYGYT
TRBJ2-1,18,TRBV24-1,ATSDSSGTSGVRTYNEQF
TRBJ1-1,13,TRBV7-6,ASSAGLNMNTEAF
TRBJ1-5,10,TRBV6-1,ASSEGAQPQH
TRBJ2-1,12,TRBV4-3,ASSQDGAKDEQF
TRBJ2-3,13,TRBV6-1,ASSEGLAGVDTQY
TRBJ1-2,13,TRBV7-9,ASSLGAKTNYGYT
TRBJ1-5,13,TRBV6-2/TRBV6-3,ASSYYLLSNQPQH
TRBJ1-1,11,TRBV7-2,ASSMTGYAEAF
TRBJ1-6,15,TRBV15,ATSRDWPAAEVSPLH
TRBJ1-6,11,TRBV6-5,ASSSTTNSPLH
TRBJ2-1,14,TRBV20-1,SASSPQGTSYNEQF
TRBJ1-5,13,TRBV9,ASSGDSPGNQPQH
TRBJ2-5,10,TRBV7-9,ASTLGVETQY
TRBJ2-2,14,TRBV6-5,ASINQGLLNTGELF
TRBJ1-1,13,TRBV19,ASSPTGRLNTEAF
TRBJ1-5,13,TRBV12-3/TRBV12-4,ASSPRGEVAQPQH
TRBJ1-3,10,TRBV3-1,ASSRAGNTIY
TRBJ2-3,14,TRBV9,ASSVSGGARWDTQY
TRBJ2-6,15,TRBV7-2,ASSLKTVSSGANVLT
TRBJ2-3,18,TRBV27,ASSLRSGEFRDYGSDTQY
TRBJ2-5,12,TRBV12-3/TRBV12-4,ASKVAGIQETQY
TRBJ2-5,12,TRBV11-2,ASSLSLVRETQY
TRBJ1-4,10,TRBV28,ASSLFGEKLF
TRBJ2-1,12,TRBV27,ASSRRQRYNEQF
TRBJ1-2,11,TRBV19,ASSIIQTYGYT